This T cell receptor (beta chain) was captured by sequencing in a study of blood T cells in healthy people across ages (dated by TCRdb to the mid-2010s). Context from the whole study: In model experiments, template switching captured roughly one uniquely barcoded TCR beta cDNA molecule for every two T cells. The study measured age-related changes in TCR beta repertoire diversity using deep sequencing normalized with unique cDNA molecular identifiers. Donors were grouped into four age groups: young (average roughly 17 years), middle-aged (over 35), aged (approximately 58) and long-lived (approximately 82). To avoid experimental bias, donors of different ages were randomly spread across the sequencing lanes. For two donors (one aged 18 to 30 and one aged 80 or older), the study analyzed two additional independent replicas of 1 million unique cDNA reads from the same blood draw.

Based on the germline V gene, the CDR1 and CDR2 sequences are SGHVS and FQNEAQ. The CDR3 measures 18 amino acids from cysteine to phenylalanine. Left in the record is the CDR3 DNA by itself, 54 bases read in frame from the first base. Regarding this clonotype: The target of this receptor is not known. Germline and junction disagree at one end, which may indicate a read error.

The roughly 38 donors, aged about 6 to 95 years, were systemically healthy Caucasian individuals from Russia. Each donor gave roughly 9 milliliters of peripheral blood, drawn into EDTA-treated Vacutainer tubes. Ficoll-Paque density-gradient centrifugation was used to isolate PBMCs, with at least 7 million obtained per sample. Total RNA was extracted from PBMCs with Trizol reagent, with at least 6 micrograms obtained per sample. The percentages of naive CD45RAhigh/CD27high T cells were determined by flow cytometry on a PBMC aliquot from every donor. The library was built by means of 5' RACE. A second PCR of 7 to 11 cycles was performed with a sample-barcoded 5' primer and a J-beta primer mix. A template-switch 5' adaptor carrying 12 random nucleotides introduced a unique molecular identifier onto each TCR beta cDNA molecule. Each sample yielded at least 2.5 million CDR3-containing paired-end reads. First-strand cDNA was synthesized from all RNA with the Mint cDNA synthesis kit, primed by a TRBC-specific oligonucleotide. Following uracil-DNA glycosylase treatment, all cDNA underwent a first 18-cycle PCR with the universal primers M1SS and BC2_uni_R. As for the authors' bioinformatics: Each sample was normalized by randomly selecting 1 million high-quality reads, each carrying a distinct molecular identifier. Reads with shared molecular identifiers were discarded instead of being binned into consensus sequences. MiTCR, with a Q25 quality threshold and the strictest error-elimination algorithm, was used for CDR3 identification, clonotype clustering and error correction. Lower-bound total TCR beta diversity was estimated with a nonparametric unseen species model using Euler transformation. TCRdb trimmed public reads at Q25 via fastp, called clones via MiXCR and kept in-frame beta chains. Here each entry gathers all rows of one CDR3 protein and keeps the most common genes and DNA. The V and J calls and clone size are TCRdb's, not the authors'. This sample lists around 1,800,000 distinct CDR3 sequences; approximately 39% were detected once. Together, the top ten hold 23% of the sample.

The paper as a whole reports these results and caveats: Observed TCR beta diversity per million T cells fell roughly linearly with age, and a significant reduction was already apparent by age roughly 40. The CMV infection status of donors was not known, potentially confounding age-related changes in expanded clonotypes. Estimates of total diversity from one million sequenced T cells were regarded as lower bounds and underestimates. The long-lived group showed more naive CD4+ T cells, fewer expanded clones and increased TCR diversity than the aged group, suggesting age selection. There was a strong correlation between observed TCR beta diversity and the percentage of naive T cells measured by flow cytometry. Bulk unsorted PBMC profiling prevented conclusive comparison of naive and antigen-experienced compartments.

Recombination joined TRBV7-8 with TRBJ2-1; D gene: possibly TRBD2, on 7 matching bases. Sequencing was performed on blood. This receptor was taken from a human donor in good health. The DNA sequence is TGTGCCAGCAGCTTAGCGCTCTTGGGGGGGGGCTTCAACAATAAGCAGTTCTTC. Its translation is CASSLALLGGGFNNKQFF.